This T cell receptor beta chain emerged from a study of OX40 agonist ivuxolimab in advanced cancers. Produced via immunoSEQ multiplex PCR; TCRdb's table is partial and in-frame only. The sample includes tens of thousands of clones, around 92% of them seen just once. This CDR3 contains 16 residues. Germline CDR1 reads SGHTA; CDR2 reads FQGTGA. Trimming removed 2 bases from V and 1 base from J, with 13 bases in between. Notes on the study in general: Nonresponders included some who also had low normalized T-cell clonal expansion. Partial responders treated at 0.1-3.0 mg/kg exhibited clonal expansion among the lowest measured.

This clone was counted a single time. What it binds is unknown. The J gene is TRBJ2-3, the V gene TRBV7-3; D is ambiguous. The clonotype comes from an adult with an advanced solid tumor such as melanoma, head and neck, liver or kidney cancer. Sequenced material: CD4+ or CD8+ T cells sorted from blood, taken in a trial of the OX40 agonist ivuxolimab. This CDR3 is CASSLFSNGGTDTQYF. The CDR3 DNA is TGTGCCAGCAGCTTATTCTCCAATGGGGGCACAGATACGCAGTATTTT.